Described below is a single TCR beta chain sequence and its context. It lacks a known antigen. Base quality data are lacking; no much larger clone is found one base away. Healthy HIV-negative adults with no recently reported acute infections or vaccinations were included as donors. All donors were Caucasian adults living in Nashville, Tennessee, USA. Magnetic negative selection was used to enrich CD4+ T cells, after which naive cells were positively selected on CD45RA and the negative fraction became the memory subset. After blood collection by leukapheresis, PBMCs were isolated using Ficoll-Histopaque density gradient centrifugation and then cryopreserved in the vapor phase of liquid nitrogen. Analytical flow cytometry was used to check the purity and quantity of every magnetically sorted T cell population. Each sorted fraction had its genomic DNA isolated and then quantified by UV absorbance on a Nanodrop 2000c.

Using the deep immunoSEQ assay, TCR CDR3 regions were amplified from genomic DNA by multiplex PCR. Extracted genomic DNA from each cell subset was distributed evenly across all wells of several immunoSEQ 96-well plates, and each plate was treated as a replicate. For sorted subsets, each replicate PCR was loaded with approximately 200 ng genomic DNA, equivalent to 30,000 or so T cell genomes. Purified libraries were measured with a Qubit 3.0 fluorometer, size-checked on a Bioanalyzer 2100, and measured again with the KAPA Library Quantification kit. A separate single-read 150-cycle Illumina NextSeq 550 flow cell was used to sequence each immunoSEQ 96-well plate. The original methods were these. Because the immunoSEQ output included only junctional sequences and no quality scores, the filtering could not be the same as the filtering used for full-length reads. To assign V/J genes and CDR3, sequences were annotated against IMGT germline references using PyIR, a Python wrapper for IgBLAST v1.9. Reads were filtered out if the reads had weak V/J assignments (E-value above 1e-6), no CDR3, stop codons, out-of-frame junctions, or ambiguous translated residues. V3J clonotypes were defined as sequences sharing the same inferred V gene, J gene, and CDR3 amino acid sequence. To compute the percentage overlap between repertoires, the number of shared unique clonotypes was divided by the size of the smaller repertoire. Richness of each repertoire was evaluated using RTK rarefaction, the Chao1 estimator, and Recon v2.1 estimates of unobserved clonotypes. Generation probabilities for all TCRbeta clonotypes obtained by the gDNA method from a handful of donors were computed using OLGA. Not all clones reach the TCRdb copy of this immuneACCESS table, which keeps in-frame sequences only. Checked studies attribute under half of the gap to unresolved V genes and leave the rest unexplained. That table supplies the V and J calls and clone size; D and trimming were determined from the DNA. Recorded for this sample are approximately 1.5 million clones; approximately 98.5% of them occurred a single time. The top ten clonotypes cover over 0.3% of the sample.

This entry belongs to a study of shared clonotypes between healthy human individuals (dated by TCRdb to 2020 to 2022). For the wider study: A few men and two women, aged 18 to 49 years, made up the cohort. For each donor, CD4 naive and CD4 memory were each run on three plates, CD8 naive on two plates, and CD8 memory on one plate. To increase sequencing depth and limit assay-specific biases, different laboratories used diverse techniques to prepare libraries and sequence TCR repertoires. Between about 0.85 and 9.5 billion PBMCs per donor were obtained by leukapheresis. The study deeply sequenced blood TCR repertoires of roughly five healthy adults to estimate repertoire size and the extent of clonotype sharing between individuals. Findings and caveats that apply to the study as a whole: Rarefaction of sorted-subset datasets indicated incomplete sequencing despite the large sequencing depth. Naive subsets generally had larger estimated clonotype richness than memory subsets. Sampling was restricted to blood, and TCR repertoires in tissues likely differ from the TCR repertoires found in blood. The genetic and exposure-history diversity represented was limited by the small number of donors. When a handful of donors were compared, the shared fraction of clonotypes was around 5.1% for naive CD4, less than 4% for naive CD8, roughly 2.5% for memory CD4, and 0.4% for memory CD8. Pairwise subsampling indicated that sequencing depth was expected to affect the degree of clonotype sharing among donors. Clonotypes shared by all four sorted-subset donors showed higher generation probabilities than non-shared clonotypes.

CDR1 and CDR2 were assigned from the germline V gene (reference sequence) as MNHNY and SVGAGI. The junction carries 15 bases between V and J, which are trimmed by 1 base and 8 bases respectively. The CDR3 runs 15 residues from the cysteine to the phenylalanine. CDR3 DNA is the only sequence kept; it has 45 bases, read in frame from the first base. This receptor was obtained from a man in his thirties or forties in good health. Recombination connected TRBV6-6 to TRBJ2-1; the D gene assignment is ambiguous. The sequenced sample consisted of naive CD4+ T cells sorted from blood. The sample's cell subset or site, from its label and the paper: CD45RA+ positively selected. The nucleotide sequence is given as TGTGCCAGCAGTTACTACGACCCAGGAGACTATGAGCAGTTCTTC. Translation gives CASSYYDPGDYEQFF.